These 15 T cell receptor beta chains were all obtained from the same sample, sequenced in a study of blood T cell repertoires in COVID-19 (dated by TCRdb to between 2020 and 2021). Library generation was performed with the immunoSEQ multiplex PCR assay. The source is immuneACCESS, and TCRdb retained only in-frame sequences with V and J called. Part of the clones is not carried over; for the studies checked, unresolved V genes explain less than half of this, and the remainder is unexplained. Recorded for this sample are 210,000 or so clones; more than 75% of them occurred a single time. The top ten hold 4.3% of the sample. Material: PBMCs or T cells enriched from blood (not recorded which). These receptors were taken from a man aged 25 to 40 with acute COVID-19.

CDR3 loop: CASSTTGSGEQYF. CDR3 nucleotide sequence: TGTGCCAGCAGCACAACAGGGTCGGGCGAGCAGTACTTC. The V and J genes are TRBV9 and TRBJ2-7, with D possibly matching TRBD1 (6 bases). V shed 4 bases and J shed 6 bases, with 14 bases lying between them. The CDR3 is 13 residues long. The germline V gene encodes CDR1 SGDLS and CDR2 YYNGEE.

The V call is TRBV28, the J call TRBJ1-2, with 9 bases matching TRBD1. CDR1 and CDR2 (germline): MDHEN, SYDVKM. Trimming took 1 base from V and 12 from J; bases not matched to a gene: 6. The CDR3 consists of 13 residues. The CDR3 protein is CASSLSGTGLDTF. CDR3 sequence (DNA): TGTGCCAGCAGTTTATCAGGGACAGGGCTAGACACCTTC.

This clone is a singleton in its sample. The chain recombines TRBV30 with TRBJ1-6; D ambiguous. The CDR3 consists of 16 residues. Germline loops: CDR1 GTSNPN, CDR2 SVGIG (reference sequence). The ends were cut back, 0 bases at V and 4 bases at J, with 13 bases in the middle. The CDR3: CAWSVRGCPYNSPLHF. The CDR3 region has the DNA TGTGCCTGGAGTGTAAGAGGGTGTCCGTATAATTCACCCCTCCACTTT.

The rearrangement uses TRBV2 and TRBJ1-2, with 8 bases that match TRBD1. The CDR3 contains 15 residues. The J segment lost 6 bases and the V segment lost 2 bases, leaving 8 bases of the junction unmatched. The germline CDR1 and CDR2 sequences are SNHLY and FYNNEI. CDR3 bases: TGTGCCAGCAGTGAATCGTTGGGACAGGAAAATGGCTACACCTTC. It is translated as CASSESLGQENGYTF.

This sequence joins TRBV3-1 (or the pseudogene TRBV3-2) and TRBJ2-2; 11 bases agree with TRBD1. The CDR3 runs to 15 residues. The ends lost 4 bases at V and 6 bases at J; junction bases unmatched: 4. CDR1 LGHDT and CDR2 YNNKEL come from the germline V gene (reference sequence). CDR3 residues: CASSRGTGGSGELFF. The CDR3, as DNA: TGTGCCAGCAGCCGGGGGACAGGGGGATCCGGGGAGCTGTTTTTT.

This clone was found a few times. J is TRBJ2-3 and V is TRBV12-3 or TRBV12-4, with D possibly being TRBD2 (6 bases). V lost 3 bases and J lost 10, with 8 bases in between. The length of the CDR3 is 11 residues. The CDR3 sequence: CASSFRESQYF. The CDR3 DNA follows: TGTGCCAGCAGTTTCCGGGAGTCGCAGTATTTT.

The V call is TRBV28, the J call TRBJ2-1; a possible D gene is TRBD1 (6 bases). This CDR3 is 14 amino acids long. V dropped 6 bases and J dropped 0 bases, with 9 bases sitting between them. Germline V gives CDR1 MDHEN, CDR2 SYDVKM. The CDR3 coding sequence is TGTGCCAGCAGACCGGACAGCTCCTACAATGAGCAGTTCTTC. This codes for CASRPDSSYNEQFF.

CDR3 residues: CASSLYQSGGQGVAFF. The DNA of the CDR3 is TGTGCCAGCAGCCTATATCAGAGCGGGGGACAGGGGGTGGCTTTCTTT. V gene TRBV7-2 combines with J gene TRBJ1-1; the match to TRBD1 covers 11 bases. Germline values: CDR1 SGHTA, CDR2 FQGNSA. The ends lost 5 bases at V and 11 bases at J; junction bases unmatched: 16. The CDR3 spans 16 residues. Based on the CDR3 plus reference TRBV7-2 and TRBJ1-1, the full variable domain is GAGVSQSPSNKVTEKGKDVELRCDPISGHTALYWYRQSLGQGLEFLIYFQGNSAPDKSGLPSDRFSAERTGGSVSTLTIQRTQQEDSAVYLCASSLYQSGGQGVAFFGQGTRLTVV.

V is TRBV6-1 and J is TRBJ2-1; no clear D gene. The germline V gene encodes CDR1 MNHNS and CDR2 SASEGT. V dropped 2 bases and J dropped 0 bases, with 8 bases sitting between them. CDR3 length: 15 amino acids. The CDR3 DNA follows: TGTGCCAGCAGTGAACTAGGTGCCTCCTACAATGAGCAGTTCTTC. Its translation: CASSELGASYNEQFF.

The gene calls are TRBV28 and TRBJ1-5; D is perhaps TRBD1 (6 bases). The CDR3 is 15 amino acids. Germline CDR1 reads MDHEN; CDR2 reads SYDVKM. Trimming took 3 bases from V and 5 from J, leaving 14 bases between them. CDR3 sequence (DNA): TGTGCCAGCAGTTTTGGGGGGGGCGGATATCAGCCCCAGCATTTT. Translating gives CASSFGGGGYQPQHF.

The chain recombines TRBV4-2 with TRBJ1-6; TRBD1 matches at 7 bases. Germline trimming cut 0 bases from V and 10 bases from J; bases unmatched to any gene: 9. Per germline, CDR1 LGHNA and CDR2 YNFKEQ. The CDR3 is 16 amino acids. CDR3 protein: CASSQDQDRRESPLHF. The CDR3 DNA reads TGTGCCAGCAGCCAAGATCAGGACAGGCGGGAATCACCCCTCCACTTT.

The gene calls are TRBV10-1 and TRBJ2-3, with TRBD2 matching 12 bases. Unmatched junction bases numbered 1, after V lost 2 bases and J lost 4 bases. The CDR3 spans 15 residues. CDR1 and CDR2 from the germline V gene are WNHNN and SYGVQD (reference sequence). In DNA, the CDR3 is TGCGCCAGCAGTGAGCTAGCGGGGGGGGCAGATACGCAGTATTTT. Its translation: CASSELAGGADTQYF.

V and J are TRBV7-9 and TRBJ1-5; 7 bases agree with TRBD1. With 4 bases clipped from V and 1 base from J, the junction kept 1 base outside the gene matches. Germline V gene sequence: CDR1 SEHNR, CDR2 FQNEAQ (reference sequence). The CDR3 sequence is 14 residues long. This CDR3 is CASSSTGSNQPQHF. CDR3 in DNA: TGTGCCAGCAGCTCGACAGGGAGCAATCAGCCCCAGCATTTT. Variable domain in full (rest from reference TRBV7-9 and TRBJ1-5): DTGVSQNPRHKITKRGQNVTFRCDPISEHNRLYWYRQTLGQGPEFLTYFQNEAQLEKSRLLSDRFSAERPKGSFSTLEIQRTEQGDSAMYLCASSSTGSNQPQHFGDGTRLSIL.

In this sample, this clone turned up a few times. V and J are TRBV16 and TRBJ1-2; no clear D. The CDR3 has 12 amino acids. Germline V CDR1 and CDR2: KGHSY, FQNENV. V was pared by 4 bases and J by 8 bases, with 11 bases between. The CDR3 DNA sequence: TGTGCCAGCAGCCGAAACCGGGTGGGCTACACCTTC. Encoded protein: CASSRNRVGYTF.

This clone was observed once. The V and J genes are TRBV3-1 (or the pseudogene TRBV3-2) and TRBJ1-5, with unresolved D. Trimming pared 0 bases from V and 8 bases from J, leaving 14 bases between. Germline values: CDR1 LGHDT, CDR2 YNNKEL (reference sequence). This CDR3 spans 15 amino acids. CDR3 bases: TGTGCCAGCAGCCAAGATTCCGGAGTTAAGAAGCCCCAGCATTTT. Translation: CASSQDSGVKKPQHF.